This T cell receptor (beta chain) was captured in a study of TET2 disruption in CD19-targeted CAR T cells. Looked up from germline, CDR1 is MDHEN and CDR2 is SYDVKM. Germline trimming cut 7 bases from V and 2 bases from J; bases unmatched to any gene: 2. The CDR3 is made up of 14 amino acids. The treatment: autologous CTL019 cells: CD19 CAR with 4-1BB and CD3 zeta domains. CTL019 was manufactured from peripheral blood T cells obtained by leukapheresis. Produced via immunoSEQ multiplex PCR; TCRdb's table is partial and in-frame only. With about 30,000 clones in the sample, the ten largest clones hold roughly 1.9%. Details on this clone: Antigen specificity is unknown. The read halts 3 residues ahead of the CDR3 end, with the missing end drawn from the germline J gene.

The sample in question was CD8- CAR+ T cells sorted from cultured blood T cells, obtained for CD19 CAR T cell therapy. Subset described: CD8-negative CAR-positive T cells from the infusion product. The chain recombines TRBV28 with TRBJ2-1; 10 nucleotides agree with TRBD2. The sequence was obtained from a man between 65 and 85 years old with chronic lymphocytic leukemia. The covered CDR3 bases are TGTGCCAGCACTAGCGGGGGTGCCTACAATGAG. This sequence encodes CASTSGGAYNE. The full CDR3 reads CASTSGGAYNEQFF.